Listed below are T cell receptor beta chains from one sample, sequenced in a study of T cell responses to AZD1222 COVID-19 vaccine. Assay used: immunoSEQ multiplex PCR; TCRdb lists only in-frame clones, some missing. The sample includes approximately 80,000 clones, about 90% of them seen just once. Sequences were derived from peripheral blood, sampled on day 0 of AZD1222 vaccination. All receptors come from an adult in good health. The CDR3 runs from the conserved cysteine through the conserved F or W. Fields, in order: D gene, clone size, J gene, V gene, CDR3 DNA, CDR3 protein. A D gene is named only where the DNA matches it firmly. Clone size, where shown, is once, few, many, or a class for clones that have expanded.

d_gene: -
abundance: -
j_gene: TRBJ1-6
v_gene: TRBV28
CDR3nt: TGTGCCAGCAGTGCGGCAGGGTCACCCCTCCACTTT
CDR3aa: CASSAAGSPLHF

d_gene: -
abundance: -
j_gene: TRBJ1-5
v_gene: TRBV10-1
CDR3nt: TGCGCCAGCACCCCAAGGAGGATCGGGCAGCCCCAGCATTTT
CDR3aa: CASTPRRIGQPQHF

d_gene: -
abundance: -
j_gene: TRBJ1-2
v_gene: TRBV2
CDR3nt: TGTGCCGGGAGGGAGCTTGATGATGGCTACACCTTC
CDR3aa: CAGRELDDGYTF

d_gene: -
abundance: few
j_gene: TRBJ1-5
v_gene: TRBV5-8
CDR3nt: TGTGCCAGCAGCTTGGATTACAATAGCAATCAGCCCCAGCATTTT
CDR3aa: CASSLDYNSNQPQHF

d_gene: -
abundance: -
j_gene: TRBJ2-7
v_gene: TRBV13
CDR3nt: TGTGCCAGCAGCAGGCAGGGGATCTACGAGCAGTACTTC
CDR3aa: CASSRQGIYEQYF

d_gene: TRBD1
abundance: -
j_gene: TRBJ1-6
v_gene: TRBV27
CDR3nt: TGTGCCAGCAGGGGCCGGGACAGGAGTAATTCACCCCTCCACTTT
CDR3aa: CASRGRDRSNSPLHF

d_gene: -
abundance: -
j_gene: TRBJ1-1
v_gene: TRBV3-1/TRBV3-2
CDR3nt: TGTGCCAGCAGCCAACCCGGGACGGTGAACACTGAAGCTTTCTTT
CDR3aa: CASSQPGTVNTEAFF

d_gene: TRBD1
abundance: few
j_gene: TRBJ2-5
v_gene: TRBV2
CDR3nt: TGTGCCAGCGGACCCGTAAGGGACAGGGGTTCAACCCAGTACTTC
CDR3aa: CASGPVRDRGSTQYF

d_gene: TRBD2
abundance: -
j_gene: TRBJ2-2
v_gene: TRBV24-1
CDR3nt: TGTGCCACGGGCCGGGAGGCCAACACCGGGGAGCTGTTTTTT
CDR3aa: CATGREANTGELFF

d_gene: -
abundance: -
j_gene: TRBJ1-2
v_gene: TRBV3-1/TRBV3-2
CDR3nt: TGTGCCAGCAGCCAAGGAGGGTCCCCAAACGGTGGCTACACCTTC
CDR3aa: CASSQGGSPNGGYTF

d_gene: -
abundance: -
j_gene: TRBJ1-2
v_gene: TRBV7-2
CDR3nt: TGTGCCAGCAGCTTAGCGGGGGGACACACTGACGGCTACACCTTC
CDR3aa: CASSLAGGHTDGYTF

d_gene: TRBD1
abundance: -
j_gene: TRBJ1-5
v_gene: TRBV2
CDR3nt: TGTGCCAGCAGGGGACCTACAGGGGCTAGCAATCAGCCCCAGCATTTT
CDR3aa: CASRGPTGASNQPQHF

d_gene: -
abundance: -
j_gene: TRBJ2-1
v_gene: TRBV2
CDR3nt: TGTGCCAGCGGTGGAGGCTATGAGCAGTTCTTC
CDR3aa: CASGGGYEQFF

d_gene: -
abundance: -
j_gene: TRBJ2-2
v_gene: TRBV6-2/TRBV6-3
CDR3nt: TGTGCCAGCAGTTACTCCCGGGGCGGGGAGCTGTTTTTT
CDR3aa: CASSYSRGGELFF

d_gene: TRBD1
abundance: -
j_gene: TRBJ2-3
v_gene: TRBV29-1
CDR3nt: TGCAGCGTTGACAACTACGGACAGGGGGCCACAGATACGCAGTATTTT
CDR3aa: CSVDNYGQGATDTQYF

d_gene: -
abundance: -
j_gene: TRBJ2-1
v_gene: TRBV7-2
CDR3nt: TGTGCCAGCAGCTACAACCGGCCGCCCTCTTACAATGAGCAGTTCTTC
CDR3aa: CASSYNRPPSYNEQFF

d_gene: -
abundance: once
j_gene: TRBJ2-2
v_gene: TRBV25-1
CDR3nt: TGTGCCAGCACCCAAAACACCGGGGAGCTGTTTTTT
CDR3aa: CASTQNTGELFF

d_gene: -
abundance: -
j_gene: TRBJ2-1
v_gene: TRBV5-1
CDR3nt: TGCGCCAGCAGCTCGCAGTGGGGCGAGCAGTTCTTC
CDR3aa: CASSSQWGEQFF

d_gene: -
abundance: -
j_gene: TRBJ2-2
v_gene: TRBV28
CDR3nt: TGTGCCAGCAGTTTCCCATTATTGACGCAGGGGCGTACCGGGGAGCTGTTTTTT
CDR3aa: CASSFPLLTQGRTGELFF

d_gene: TRBD2
abundance: -
j_gene: TRBJ2-1
v_gene: TRBV9
CDR3nt: TGTGCCAGCAGCCCCGGACTAGCGGGAGGTACAATCGAGCAGTTCTTC
CDR3aa: CASSPGLAGGTIEQFF

d_gene: TRBD1
abundance: -
j_gene: TRBJ2-2
v_gene: TRBV5-1
CDR3nt: TGCGCCAGCAGCAAGGACAGGGGAGGCACCGGGGAGCTGTTTTTT
CDR3aa: CASSKDRGGTGELFF

d_gene: TRBD1
abundance: -
j_gene: TRBJ1-4
v_gene: TRBV28
CDR3nt: TGTGCCAGCAGTTTATCCCAGGGGGGAGGTGAAAAACTGTTTTTT
CDR3aa: CASSLSQGGGEKLFF

d_gene: -
abundance: -
j_gene: TRBJ1-5
v_gene: TRBV12-3/TRBV12-4
CDR3nt: TGTGCCAGCAGTTCTAATCAGCCCCAGCATTTT
CDR3aa: CASSSNQPQHF

d_gene: -
abundance: -
j_gene: TRBJ1-6
v_gene: TRBV9
CDR3nt: TGTGCCAGCAGCGTTGGCTCCTATAATTCACCCCTCCACTTT
CDR3aa: CASSVGSYNSPLHF

d_gene: -
abundance: once
j_gene: TRBJ2-3
v_gene: TRBV10-3
CDR3nt: TGTGCCATCGGGGCAGCGCCTCGCACAGATACGCAGTATTTT
CDR3aa: CAIGAAPRTDTQYF

d_gene: -
abundance: -
j_gene: TRBJ1-1
v_gene: TRBV7-2
CDR3nt: TGTGCCAGCAGCTCCTCCCCAGGGAACACTGAAGCTTTCTTT
CDR3aa: CASSSSPGNTEAFF

d_gene: TRBD2
abundance: -
j_gene: TRBJ2-7
v_gene: TRBV5-4
CDR3nt: TGTGCCAGCAGCCCGTGGGACGGCGGGAGGCAAAGGGTATGGGACGAGCAGTACTTC
CDR3aa: CASSPWDGGRQRVWDEQYF

d_gene: -
abundance: once
j_gene: TRBJ1-5
v_gene: TRBV5-6
CDR3nt: TGTGCCAGCAGCTCGTATAGCAATCAGCCCCAGCATTTT
CDR3aa: CASSSYSNQPQHF

d_gene: -
abundance: once
j_gene: TRBJ2-1
v_gene: TRBV12-3/TRBV12-4
CDR3nt: TGTGCCAGCAGTGCCCTGGGGGATGAGCAGTTCTTC
CDR3aa: CASSALGDEQFF

d_gene: -
abundance: -
j_gene: TRBJ2-7
v_gene: TRBV6-1
CDR3nt: TGTGCCAGCAGTGAAGTTGGGGTTCTCTACGAGCAGTACTTC
CDR3aa: CASSEVGVLYEQYF

d_gene: -
abundance: once
j_gene: TRBJ1-4
v_gene: TRBV2
CDR3nt: TGTGCCAACTCAAGAGCAACTAATGAAAAACTGTTTTTT
CDR3aa: CANSRATNEKLFF

d_gene: -
abundance: few
j_gene: TRBJ2-3
v_gene: TRBV29-1
CDR3nt: TGCAGCGCCTGTTCCGAGTCTCTCCTGCAGTATTTT
CDR3aa: CSACSESLLQYF

d_gene: TRBD2
abundance: -
j_gene: TRBJ2-1
v_gene: TRBV5-1
CDR3nt: TGCGCCAGCAGCACGCGACTAGCGTCCTACAATGAGCAGTTCTTC
CDR3aa: CASSTRLASYNEQFF

d_gene: -
abundance: -
j_gene: TRBJ1-2
v_gene: TRBV27
CDR3nt: TGTGCCAGCAGTTTGAGGGCCTTTGCTGATGGCTACACCTTC
CDR3aa: CASSLRAFADGYTF

d_gene: TRBD2
abundance: -
j_gene: TRBJ2-5
v_gene: TRBV15
CDR3nt: TGTGCCACCAGCAGAGATCTTGGGGGGGATGAGACCCAGTACTTC
CDR3aa: CATSRDLGGDETQYF

d_gene: -
abundance: -
j_gene: TRBJ2-1
v_gene: TRBV7-8
CDR3nt: TGTGCCAGCAGCCCCTTTAGGGGGAGGGCGAATGAGCAGTTCTTC
CDR3aa: CASSPFRGRANEQFF

d_gene: -
abundance: -
j_gene: TRBJ1-5
v_gene: TRBV5-4
CDR3nt: TGTGCCAGCAGCCTCGGAGGGGGTAGCCGAGAGCAGCCCCAGCATTTT
CDR3aa: CASSLGGGSREQPQHF

d_gene: -
abundance: -
j_gene: TRBJ1-6
v_gene: TRBV5-1
CDR3nt: TGCGCCAGCAGCCAGGTGGCAGTAAATTCACCCCTCCACTTT
CDR3aa: CASSQVAVNSPLHF

d_gene: TRBD1
abundance: -
j_gene: TRBJ2-3
v_gene: TRBV9
CDR3nt: TGTGCCAGCAGCGTAGCGGCCACAGGGGATAAGGATACGCAGTATTTT
CDR3aa: CASSVAATGDKDTQYF

d_gene: -
abundance: -
j_gene: TRBJ2-1
v_gene: TRBV19
CDR3nt: TGTGCTTCGTCGGTGGAGGATGAGCAGTTCTTC
CDR3aa: CASSVEDEQFF

d_gene: TRBD2
abundance: -
j_gene: TRBJ2-1
v_gene: TRBV18
CDR3nt: TGTGCCAGCTCACCAGCGAGCGGGAGGGTCCATGAGCAGTTCTTC
CDR3aa: CASSPASGRVHEQFF

d_gene: -
abundance: -
j_gene: TRBJ1-4
v_gene: TRBV6-5
CDR3nt: TGTGCCAGCAGCGACCTGGTGGAAAAACTGTTTTTT
CDR3aa: CASSDLVEKLFF

d_gene: TRBD1
abundance: -
j_gene: TRBJ2-5
v_gene: TRBV4-2
CDR3nt: TGTGCCAGCGGAACAGGGGAATTCGGAGAGACCCAGTACTTC
CDR3aa: CASGTGEFGETQYF

d_gene: -
abundance: -
j_gene: TRBJ2-7
v_gene: TRBV11-2
CDR3nt: TGTGCCAGCAGCTTGACAAGCTCCTACGAGCAGTACTTC
CDR3aa: CASSLTSSYEQYF

d_gene: -
abundance: -
j_gene: TRBJ2-1
v_gene: TRBV6-6
CDR3nt: TGTGCCAGCAGTTACTCACGGGGGATCAATGAGCAGTTCTTC
CDR3aa: CASSYSRGINEQFF

d_gene: -
abundance: -
j_gene: TRBJ2-5
v_gene: TRBV7-6
CDR3nt: TGTGCCAGCAGCTTATCTTTCCGGTACCAAGAGACCCAGTACTTC
CDR3aa: CASSLSFRYQETQYF

d_gene: -
abundance: once
j_gene: TRBJ1-1
v_gene: TRBV5-1
CDR3nt: TGCGCCAGCAGCACAGGAGAAACTGAAGCTTTCTTT
CDR3aa: CASSTGETEAFF